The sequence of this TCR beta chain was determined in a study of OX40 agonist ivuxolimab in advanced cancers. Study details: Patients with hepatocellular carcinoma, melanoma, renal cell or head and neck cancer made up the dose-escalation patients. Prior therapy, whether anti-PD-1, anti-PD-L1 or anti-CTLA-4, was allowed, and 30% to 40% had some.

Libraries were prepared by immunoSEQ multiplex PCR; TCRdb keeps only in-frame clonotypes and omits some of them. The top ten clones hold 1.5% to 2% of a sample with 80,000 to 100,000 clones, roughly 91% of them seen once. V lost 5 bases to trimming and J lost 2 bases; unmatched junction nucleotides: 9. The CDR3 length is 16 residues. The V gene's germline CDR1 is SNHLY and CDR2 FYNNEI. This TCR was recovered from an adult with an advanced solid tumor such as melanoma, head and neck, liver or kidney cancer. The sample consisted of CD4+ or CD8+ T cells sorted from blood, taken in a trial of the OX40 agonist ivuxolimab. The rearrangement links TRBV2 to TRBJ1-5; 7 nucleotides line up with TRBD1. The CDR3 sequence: CASSFPTGYGNQPQHF. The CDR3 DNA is TGTGCCAGCAGTTTCCCGACAGGGTATGGCAATCAGCCCCAGCATTTT.